Listed here are 3 T cell receptor beta chains from one sample, sequenced in a study of early T cells in non-severe SARS-CoV-2 infection. TCRdb itself ran the 5' RACE reads through MiXCR, one entry per CDR3 protein. Altogether fewer than 20,000 distinct CDR3 sequences are present, 4.5% to 6.5% being singletons, with the ten largest covering approximately 6%. The sequenced sample consisted of whole blood. These receptors were taken from an adult who was a healthcare worker with PCR-confirmed SARS-CoV-2 infection or an uninfected control (not recorded which).

This clonotype has at least ten counts. The rearrangement uses TRBV6-5 and TRBJ1-2; D perhaps matches TRBD1 (5 bases). CDR1 MNHEY and CDR2 SVGAGI come from the germline V gene. The CDR3 sequence is 13 residues long. Deletions cut 2 bases from V and 8 bases from J, with 12 bases between. The CDR3 spells CASSYPDRSGYTF. The CDR3 nucleotides read TGTGCCAGCAGTTACCCCGACAGATCCGGCTACACCTTC.

This clonotype was seen repeatedly, ten times or more. The V and J genes are TRBV10-1 and TRBJ2-7; TRBD1 matches at 9 bases. V shed 0 bases and J 0 bases; nucleotides not matched to a gene: 9. Germline loops: CDR1 WNHNN, CDR2 SYGVQD (reference sequence). The length of the CDR3 is 18 residues. CDR3 in DNA: TGCGCCAGCAGTGAGTCTTTCCGAGGACAGGGGCCCTCCTACGAGCAGTACTTC. Protein: CASSESFRGQGPSYEQYF.

This clonotype was counted many times. J is TRBJ2-5 and V is TRBV6-1, with D unresolved. The V end was cut by 1 base, the J end by 9 bases, with 15 bases between. The CDR3 is made up of 14 amino acids. Germline CDR1 and CDR2: MNHNS and SASEGT. The CDR3 nucleotides are TGTGCCAGCAGTGAAGGGGCAGCTAAGAGACCCCAGTACTTC. It specifies CASSEGAAKRPQYF.